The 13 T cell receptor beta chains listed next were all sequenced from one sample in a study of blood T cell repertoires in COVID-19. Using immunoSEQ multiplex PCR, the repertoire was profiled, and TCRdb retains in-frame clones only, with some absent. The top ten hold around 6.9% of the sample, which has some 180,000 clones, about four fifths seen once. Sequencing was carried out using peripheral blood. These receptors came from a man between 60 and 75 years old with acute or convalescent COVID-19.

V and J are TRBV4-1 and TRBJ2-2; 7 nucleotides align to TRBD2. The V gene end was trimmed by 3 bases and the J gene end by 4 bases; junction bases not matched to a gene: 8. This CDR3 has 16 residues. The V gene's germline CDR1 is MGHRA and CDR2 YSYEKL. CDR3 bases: TGCGCCAGCAGCCAGCTTGGACTAGGGGTCACCGGGGAGCTGTTTTTT. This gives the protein CASSQLGLGVTGELFF.

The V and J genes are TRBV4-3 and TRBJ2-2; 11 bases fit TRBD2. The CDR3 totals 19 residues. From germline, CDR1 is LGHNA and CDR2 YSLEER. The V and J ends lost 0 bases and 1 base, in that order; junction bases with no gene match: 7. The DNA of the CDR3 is TGCGCCAGCAGCCAAGAATTTACTAGCGGGGGACTGAACACCGGGGAGCTGTTTTTT. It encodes CASSQEFTSGGLNTGELFF.

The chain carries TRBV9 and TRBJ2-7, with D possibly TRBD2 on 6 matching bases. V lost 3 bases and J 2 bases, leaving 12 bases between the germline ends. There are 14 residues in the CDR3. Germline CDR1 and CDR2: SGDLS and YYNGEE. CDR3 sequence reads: CASSGGPSAYEQYF. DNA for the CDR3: TGTGCCAGCAGCGGCGGACCTAGCGCCTACGAGCAGTACTTC.

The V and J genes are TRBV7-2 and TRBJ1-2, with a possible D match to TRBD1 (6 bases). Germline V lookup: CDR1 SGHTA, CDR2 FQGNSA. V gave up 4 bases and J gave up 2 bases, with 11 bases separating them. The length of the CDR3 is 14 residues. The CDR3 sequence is CASSWGRGNYGYTF. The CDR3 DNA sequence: TGTGCCAGCAGCTGGGGGAGGGGGAACTATGGCTACACCTTC. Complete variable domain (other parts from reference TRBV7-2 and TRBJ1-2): GAGVSQSPSNKVTEKGKDVELRCDPISGHTALYWYRQSLGQGLEFLIYFQGNSAPDKSGLPSDRFSAERTGGSVSTLTIQRTQQEDSAVYLCASSWGRGNYGYTFGSGTRLTVV.

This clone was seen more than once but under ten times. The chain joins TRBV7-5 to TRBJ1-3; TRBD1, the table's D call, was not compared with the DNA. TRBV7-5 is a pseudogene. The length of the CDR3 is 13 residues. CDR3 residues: CASRGCTGNTIYF. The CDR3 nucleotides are TGTGCCAGTAGGGGTTGTACTGGAAACACCATATATTTT.

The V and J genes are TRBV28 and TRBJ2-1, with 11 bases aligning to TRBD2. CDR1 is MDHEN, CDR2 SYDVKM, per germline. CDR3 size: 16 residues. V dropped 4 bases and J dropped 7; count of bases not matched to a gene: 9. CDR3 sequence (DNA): TGTGCCAGCAGTTCCCTAGCGGGGGGTTCCGGGAATGAGCAGTTCTTC. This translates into CASSSLAGGSGNEQFF.

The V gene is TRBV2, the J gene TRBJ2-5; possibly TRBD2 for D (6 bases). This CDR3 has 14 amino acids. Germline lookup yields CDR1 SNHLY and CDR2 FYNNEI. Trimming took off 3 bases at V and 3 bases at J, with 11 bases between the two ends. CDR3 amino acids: CASSDRDSEETQYF. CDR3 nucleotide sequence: TGTGCCAGCAGTGACCGGGACTCCGAAGAGACCCAGTACTTC.

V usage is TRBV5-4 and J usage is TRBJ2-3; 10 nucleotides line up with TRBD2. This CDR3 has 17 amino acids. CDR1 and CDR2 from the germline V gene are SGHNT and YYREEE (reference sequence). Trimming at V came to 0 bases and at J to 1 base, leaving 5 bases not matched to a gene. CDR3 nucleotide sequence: TGTGCCAGCAGCTTGGCAGCCGGGACTAGCGGCACAGATACGCAGTATTTT. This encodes CASSLAAGTSGTDTQYF.

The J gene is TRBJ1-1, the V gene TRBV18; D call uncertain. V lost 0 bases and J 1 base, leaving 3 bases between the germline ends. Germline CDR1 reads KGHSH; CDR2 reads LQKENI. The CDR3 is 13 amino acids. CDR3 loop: CASSPPGNTEAFF. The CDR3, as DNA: TGTGCCAGCTCACCACCCGGGAACACTGAAGCTTTCTTT.

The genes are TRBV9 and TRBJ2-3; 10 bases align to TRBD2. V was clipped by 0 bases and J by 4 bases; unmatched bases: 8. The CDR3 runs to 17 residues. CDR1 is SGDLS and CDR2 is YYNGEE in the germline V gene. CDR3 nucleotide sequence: TGTGCCAGCAGCGTAGTCCCTAGCGGGAGAGGGGCAGATACGCAGTATTTT. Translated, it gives CASSVVPSGRGADTQYF.

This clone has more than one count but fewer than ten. CDR3 sequence reads: CASSVQGNYGYTF. The CDR3 bases are TGTGCCAGCAGCGTACAGGGTAATTATGGCTACACCTTC. This chain uses TRBV27 with TRBJ1-2; maybe TRBD1 (6 bases). With 6 bases removed from V and 5 bases from J, the gap between germline ends came to 13 bases. Looked up from germline, CDR1 is MNHEY and CDR2 is SMNVEV (reference sequence). There are 13 residues in the CDR3.

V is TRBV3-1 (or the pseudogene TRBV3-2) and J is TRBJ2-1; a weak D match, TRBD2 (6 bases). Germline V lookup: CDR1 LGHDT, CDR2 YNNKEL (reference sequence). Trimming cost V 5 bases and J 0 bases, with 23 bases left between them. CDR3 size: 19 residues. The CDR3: CASSSGSSSLIGSYNEQFF. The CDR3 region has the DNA TGTGCCAGCAGCTCCGGGAGTAGTAGCCTGATCGGCTCCTACAATGAGCAGTTCTTC.

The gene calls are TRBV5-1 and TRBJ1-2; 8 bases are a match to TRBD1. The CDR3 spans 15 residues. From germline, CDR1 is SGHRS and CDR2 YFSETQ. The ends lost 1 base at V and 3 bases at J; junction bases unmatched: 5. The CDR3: CASSLLQGADYGYTF. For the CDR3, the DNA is TGCGCCAGCAGCTTGTTGCAGGGGGCGGACTATGGCTACACCTTC.